This TCR beta chain was obtained from a study of T cell responses to AZD1222 COVID-19 vaccine. The study, taken as a whole, reports: At study baseline, merely about 6 AZD1222 recipients were seropositive. Scientists sampled the repertoires only once the peak T cell response had passed. Variant regions that are unmutated are reportedly the target of nearly half of spike-specific TCRs. In a largely white British group with more females than males, clonal diversity was possibly underestimated.

The germline V gene encodes CDR1 GTSNPN and CDR2 SVGIG (reference sequence). V was pared by 3 bases and J by 8 bases, with 12 bases of the junction left unmatched. The CDR3 runs to 15 residues. To note about this clone: Its antigen is not known.

Clones were sequenced by immunoSEQ multiplex PCR, and TCRdb holds only the in-frame ones, with some missing. Of 110,000 or so clones in the sample, approximately 86% were seen once. The material sequenced was peripheral blood, taken 28 days after the second AZD1222 dose. The chain couples TRBV30 to TRBJ1-2, with TRBD1 identical over 10 bases. The TCR comes from an adult who received the AZD1222 COVID-19 vaccine. The CDR3 loop is CAWSAPDRGFGGYTF. Written as DNA, the CDR3 is TGTGCCTGGAGCGCCCCGGACAGGGGGTTTGGGGGCTACACCTTC.